This TCR beta chain was captured by sequencing in a study of T cells in localized non-small cell lung cancer. Overall study findings and caveats: Turning up in adjacent lung were a median approximately 57 of the top 100 tumor clones. The study found T cell clonality highest in uninvolved adjacent lung, above tumor.

Trimming took 5 bases from V and 8 from J, leaving 5 bases between them. This CDR3 region has 9 residues. Per germline, CDR1 DFQATT and CDR2 SNEGSKA (reference sequence). In regard to this clone: Its antigen remains unidentified.

The assay was immunoSEQ multiplex PCR, and TCRdb's table has in-frame clones only and misses some. The sample has 100,000 to 150,000 clones, roughly nine tenths seen once. The source material was peripheral blood, sampled before any cancer treatment. The sequence was obtained from a female donor over 55 with stage I lung adenocarcinoma. The chain employs TRBV20-1 and TRBJ2-3; D uncertain. CDR3 sequence reads: CSAGSTQYF. The CDR3 DNA is TGCAGTGCTGGTTCTACGCAGTATTTT.